The present T cell receptor beta chain was sequenced within a study of T-cell memory formation after mild COVID-19. The CDR3 is 15 residues long. Germline V gene lookup returns CDR1 DFQATT and CDR2 SNEGSKA (reference sequence). J lost 6 bases, V lost 0 bases, and 4 bases had no gene match. Each CDR3 protein is one row after TCRdb ran MiXCR on the 5' RACE reads. Among roughly 400,000 distinct CDR3 sequences, more than 15% were seen once, and the ten largest hold about 22%. This clonotype was counted between two and nine times. The chain employs TRBV20-1 and TRBJ2-1, with 11 bases identical to TRBD2. The sequencing sample was made of PBMCs or a T cell subset sorted from them (not recorded which). The TCR sequence derives from a man aged 18 to 35 who had mild COVID-19 (a few samples of this study predate the infection). Cell type and time point are not known. The CDR3 loop is CSARDRLAGTNEQFF. CDR3 bases: TGCAGTGCTAGAGATAGACTAGCGGGGACCAATGAGCAGTTCTTC.